This T cell receptor beta chain originates from a study of blood T cell repertoires in COVID-19. Study as a whole: The study drew acute and convalescent COVID-19 samples from the United States, Italy and Spain. PBMCs, B-cell-depleted T cells, or T cells provided the cDNA or gDNA that made up the material.

The repertoire was sequenced with immunoSEQ multiplex PCR; TCRdb's copy has only in-frame clones and lacks some. The sample holds about 140,000 clones, around four fifths seen once. CDR1 LNHDA and CDR2 SQIVND come from the germline V gene (reference sequence). CDR3 length: 15 amino acids. Between the trimmed V and J ends, which lost 4 bases and 0 bases, there was a span of 9 bases. The clonotype originates from a woman aged 80 or over with acute or convalescent COVID-19. The specimen was peripheral blood. This chain connects TRBV19 to TRBJ1-4; the D is unclear. The CDR3: CASSNPRATNEKLFF. DNA for the CDR3: TGTGCCAGTAGTAACCCTCGAGCAACTAATGAAAAACTGTTTTTT. The whole variable domain, filled in from reference TRBV19 and TRBJ1-4, reads DGGITQSPKYLFRKEGQNVTLSCEQNLNHDAMYWYRQDPGQGLRLIYYSQIVNDFQKGDIAEGYSVSREKKESFPLTVTSAQKNPTAFYLCASSNPRATNEKLFFGSGTQLSVL.